This record covers a single TCR beta chain. No antigen is known for it. An even split of each subset's genomic DNA across several immunoSEQ plates was performed. Clones were sequenced by immunoSEQ multiplex PCR, and TCRdb holds only the in-frame ones, with some missing. The sample yields 2,100,000 or so clones, 90% to 96% seen once. Researchers partitioned CD4+ cells into CD45RA+ naive and CD45RA-negative memory subsets. The V gene's germline CDR1 is ENHRY and CDR2 SYGVKD. The CDR3 consists of 14 residues. The V gene lost 10 bases and the J gene lost 4 bases, with 20 bases spanning the gap. This entry is derived from a study of shared clonotypes between healthy human individuals. Study conclusions and caveats: The study found about 5% of naive CD4 clonotypes shared across several donors. The authors sampled blood alone, and tissue repertoires likely differ.

The material sequenced was naive CD4+ T cells sorted from blood. Subset noted: CD45RA+ positively selected. The chain uses TRBV10-3 and TRBJ2-7; D is perhaps TRBD2 (7 bases). The receptor was derived from a man aged 18 to 35 in good health. DNA of the CDR3: TGTGCCAACAGCGTTGGGGGGGGCGGATACGAGCAGTACTTC. Translated: CANSVGGGGYEQYF.